Below, 14 T cell receptor beta chains from the same sample are listed, as sequenced in a study of blood T cell repertoires in COVID-19. The table came from immunoSEQ multiplex PCR; TCRdb's copy has only in-frame clones and leaves some out. The table has approximately 200,000 clones, 70% to 90% seen once. The sample comprised PBMCs or T cells enriched from blood (not recorded which). The origin of the receptors is a man under 40 who had recovered from COVID-19.

The chain recombines TRBV27 with TRBJ1-4; 11 positions match TRBD1. V trimming: 5 bases; J trimming: 6 bases; junction bases outside the gene matches: 5. Germline-derived CDR1 and CDR2 are MNHEY and SMNVEV (reference sequence). CDR3 size: 15 residues. The CDR3 DNA follows: TGTGCCAGCAGTGCTGGACAGGGGGCGGATGAAAAACTGTTTTTT. It codes for CASSAGQGADEKLFF.

The V gene is TRBV5-1, the J gene TRBJ1-1; no reliable D call. This CDR3 is 15 amino acids long. The V end lost 4 bases, the J end lost 3 bases, and 16 bases lay between the germline ends. CDR1 is SGHRS and CDR2 is YFSETQ in the germline V gene. The CDR3 region has the DNA TGCGCCAGCAGCCCGAACGCTGGTGGAGACACTGAAGCTTTCTTT. It yields the protein CASSPNAGGDTEAFF.

In this sample, this clone turned up once. The chain is built from TRBV13 and TRBJ2-1; 9 bases fit TRBD1. Trimming cost V 3 bases and J 4 bases; bases outside gene matches: 4. The CDR3 totals 15 residues. The V gene's germline CDR1 is PRHDT and CDR2 FYEKMQ (reference sequence). The chain's CDR3 is CASSFGDRAYNEQFF. CDR3 sequence (DNA): TGTGCCAGCAGCTTTGGGGACAGGGCTTACAATGAGCAGTTCTTC.

The rearrangement links TRBV5-1 to TRBJ1-1; no definite D call. This CDR3 has 14 amino acids. Trimming shortened V by 4 bases and J by 1 base, and 11 bases separated the two germline ends. The germline V gene has CDR1 SGHRS and CDR2 YFSETQ. DNA of the CDR3: TGCGCCAGCAGCCTCATGGAGGGGAACACTGAAGCTTTCTTT. It is translated as CASSLMEGNTEAFF.

The genes are TRBV27 and TRBJ2-1, with D perhaps TRBD2 (6 bases). Trimming shortened V by 7 bases and J by 6 bases, and 16 bases separated the two germline ends. The CDR3 contains 14 residues. Germline lookup yields CDR1 MNHEY and CDR2 SMNVEV (reference sequence). CDR3 in amino acids: CASTPGVLANEQFF. CDR3 DNA sequence: TGTGCCAGCACCCCGGGGGTCCTAGCCAATGAGCAGTTCTTC.

The count of this clone is one. The chain joins TRBV6-6 to TRBJ1-2; 8 nucleotides agree with TRBD1. V dropped 6 bases and J dropped 4; count of bases not matched to a gene: 7. This CDR3 is 14 amino acids long. Germline CDR1 and CDR2: MNHNY and SVGAGI (reference sequence). In DNA form, the CDR3 reads TGTGCCAGCAGCCCCGACAGGGGAGTCTATGGCTACACCTTC. It is translated as CASSPDRGVYGYTF.

The chain uses TRBV28 and TRBJ1-1; possible D gene TRBD1, 6 bases. V was clipped by 4 bases and J by 7 bases, with 16 bases between them. The CDR3 length is 14 residues. The germline V gene has CDR1 MDHEN and CDR2 SYDVKM. CDR3 nucleotides: TGTGCCAGCAGTTACCCCGGAGCAGGGGTTGAAGCTTTCTTT. Translation gives CASSYPGAGVEAFF.

This sequence joins TRBV5-6 and TRBJ2-4, with TRBD2 as a possible D gene (5 bases). The CDR3 spans 16 residues. Trimming removed 2 bases from V and 2 bases from J, with 14 bases in between. Germline V CDR1 and CDR2: SGHDT, YYEEEE. Here the CDR3 DNA reads TGTGCCAGCAGCTTTCGGGGAACGGCTCCCAAAAACATTCAGTACTTC. Residues: CASSFRGTAPKNIQYF. Based on the CDR3 plus reference TRBV5-6 and TRBJ2-4, the full variable domain is DAGVTQSPTHLIKTRGQQVTLRCSPKSGHDTVSWYQQALGQGPQFIFQYYEEEERQRGNFPDRFSGHQFPNYSSELNVNALLLGDSALYLCASSFRGTAPKNIQYFGAGTRLSVL.

The chain employs TRBV7-8 and TRBJ1-3, with unresolved D. Trimming stripped 5 bases from V and 8 bases from J, with 13 bases between. The CDR3 runs 13 residues. CDR1 SGHVS and CDR2 FQNEAQ come from the germline V gene. CDR3 DNA sequence: TGTGCCAGCAGCCATACAGTTGAACACACCATATATTTT. Translation gives CASSHTVEHTIYF.

The chain has TRBV6-5 and TRBJ2-5, with TRBD1 matching over 10 bases. This CDR3 is 15 amino acids long. Germline assignment: CDR1 MNHEY and CDR2 SVGAGI. V dropped 2 bases and J dropped 5; count of bases not matched to a gene: 5. The CDR3 DNA is TGTGCCAGCAGTTACCCGACAGGGGGCGGCGAGACCCAGTACTTC. This encodes CASSYPTGGGETQYF.

The chain has TRBV6-5 and TRBJ2-7; 8 bases line up with TRBD1. V shed 11 bases and J 2 bases; nucleotides not matched to a gene: 5. The CDR3 is 12 amino acids. Germline CDR1 and CDR2: MNHEY and SVGAGI. The CDR3 region has the DNA TGTGCCGCTCGCAGGGGGCCCTACGAGCAGTACTTC. Protein: CAARRGPYEQYF.

This clone occurred a few times. The chain joins TRBV19 to TRBJ1-5; possibly TRBD1 for D (5 bases). The CDR3 has 15 amino acids. Trimming left V 1 base short and J 5 bases short, with 12 bases between. The V gene's germline CDR1 is LNHDA and CDR2 SQIVND (reference sequence). CDR3 amino acids: CASSIVTGRHQPQHF. The CDR3 DNA reads as TGTGCCAGTAGTATAGTAACAGGCCGACATCAGCCCCAGCATTTT.

The gene calls are TRBV12-5 and TRBJ2-1, with TRBD2 matching over 10 bases. This CDR3 comprises 20 residues. Germline V gene sequence: CDR1 LGHNT, CDR2 FRNRAP. V gave up 1 base and J gave up 6 bases; unmatched junction bases: 18. Written as DNA, the CDR3 is TGTGCTAGTGGTTTGGCCGGGACGGTAGCGGGAGGCCACCGGGGCAATGAGCAGTTCTTC. This codes for CASGLAGTVAGGHRGNEQFF.

This clone was seen a single time. The rearrangement links TRBV14 to TRBJ2-1, with 7 bases lining up with TRBD2. CDR1 is SGHDN and CDR2 is FVKESK in the germline V gene. J gave up 7 bases and V 1 base, and 13 bases lay outside the gene matches. This CDR3 has 17 amino acids. For the CDR3, the DNA is TGTGCCAGCAGCCAAGGGGTGTTGCGCGGGGGATCTAATGAGCAGTTCTTC. It yields the protein CASSQGVLRGGSNEQFF.